What follows describes a single TCR beta chain. Its antigen is not identified. This CDR3 is built from 15 residues. Germline V gene sequence: CDR1 SGHVS, CDR2 FQNEAQ. Each UMI harboured a 6-nucleotide sample barcode and was appended via template switching. cDNA for TCRalpha and TCRbeta was amplified by nested PCRs of 15 to 20 then 9 cycles. Using the 5' RACE reads, TCRdb records one entry per CDR3 protein without DNA. The listing contains nearly 450,000 distinct CDR3 sequences. This sample is part of a study of monozygotic twins with inflammatory bowel disease. The study's findings and limits: It was in IBD patients that TCRbeta diversity (inverse Simpson) was lower than in healthy co-twins.

This chain connects TRBV7-8 to TRBJ2-2; TCRdb picks TRBD1, but there is no DNA to check that call. The sequencing sample was made of blood. The clonotype comes from a human donor with ulcerative colitis or Crohn's disease, or a healthy co-twin of an affected twin (not recorded which). CDR3 amino acids: CASSAEGHPTGELFF.